This TCR beta chain was observed in a study of Graves' ophthalmopathy and Graves' hyperthyroidism. Background on the study: No progression to ophthalmopathy over 18 months defined stable hyperthyroidism.

Findings of the study overall: Most thyroid clonotypes with frequency above 0.001 were detected in blood too.

RNA transcripts served as template for amplifying TCR beta CDR3 sequences. After a first-round RT-PCR with HTBI primers, a second-round multiplex PCR was run. TCRdb re-called the multiplex PCR reads with MiXCR, one entry per CDR3 protein. The sample has about 500,000 distinct CDR3 sequences, less than 45% seen once. Comment on this clonotype: Antigen: not known. This sequence may be a read error, since a much larger clone differs from it by one base.

The CDR3 consists of 11 residues. Germline CDR1 is SGHTA and CDR2 is FQGTGA. The V end lost 7 bases, the J end lost 7 bases, and 10 bases lay between the germline ends. The chain is built from TRBV7-3 and TRBJ2-5, with a tentative D call TRBD2 (5 bases). Sequenced: peripheral blood or thyroid tissue (not recorded which). The source is an adult man with Graves' hyperthyroidism. CDR3 loop: CASTPEGTQYF. The DNA for the CDR3 is TGTGCCAGCACACCAGAGGGGACCCAGTACTTC.